This T cell receptor beta chain was found in a study of control samples from healthy donors and cancer patients. Produced via immunoSEQ multiplex PCR; TCRdb's table is partial and in-frame only. The sample contains roughly 150,000 clones, 93% of which appear only once. Germline CDR1 is SGHRS and CDR2 is YFSETQ. Trimming left V 4 bases short and J 6 bases short, with 14 bases between. CDR3 length: 14 residues. This TCR was sampled from a man aged 45-60 years in good health. The sequenced material came from blood. The chain links TRBV5-1 to TRBJ1-5; D unresolved. This CDR3 reads CASSVGGQAQPQHF. The CDR3 DNA sequence: TGCGCCAGCAGCGTAGGTGGGCAAGCTCAGCCCCAGCATTTT.